The 11 T cell receptor beta chains below were found in one sample sequenced in a study of blood T cells in healthy people across ages. Sample-barcoded 5' priming and a J-beta primer mix drove a second PCR of roughly 6 to 12 cycles. TCRdb re-analysed the 5' RACE reads in MiXCR, keeping a single row per CDR3 protein. The table lists 850,000 to 950,000 distinct CDR3 sequences, about 30% of them singletons. The specimen was blood. The receptors derive from a woman older than 75 in good health.

The chain joins TRBV5-6 to TRBJ2-1, with 10 bases lining up with TRBD2. The germline gives CDR1 SGHDT, CDR2 YYEEEE. With 4 bases clipped from V and 6 bases from J, the junction kept 4 bases outside the gene matches. The length of the CDR3 is 14 residues. The CDR3 coding sequence is TGTGCCAGCAGCCTAGCGGGGGCCATCAATGAGCAGTTCTTC. Its translation is CASSLAGAINEQFF.

The chain carries TRBV18 and TRBJ1-2, with D possibly matching TRBD1 (6 bases). The CDR3 loop spans 14 amino acids. From germline, CDR1 is KGHSH and CDR2 LQKENI. V lost 5 bases to trimming and J lost 0 bases, with 10 bases between them. CDR3 sequence: CASSADRANYGYTF. Here the CDR3 DNA reads TGTGCCAGCTCAGCGGACAGAGCTAACTATGGCTACACCTTC.

This clonotype was picked up many times. The chain carries TRBV10-3 and TRBJ2-3, with D perhaps TRBD1 or TRBD2 (5 bases each). V lost 6 bases to trimming and J lost 3 bases, with 16 bases between them. Germline V gene data show CDR1 as ENHRY and CDR2 as SYGVKD. The CDR3 extends over 15 amino acids. CDR3 sequence (DNA): TGTGCCATCAGCCCTCGACAAGAGGGGACAGATACGCAGTATTTT. Translation gives CAISPRQEGTDTQYF.

About this clonotype: A read error may be the cause here, since a much bigger clone is one base away. The chain is built from TRBV7-9 and TRBJ2-5; 9 nucleotides align to TRBD2. The CDR3 is made up of 15 amino acids. The germline V gene encodes CDR1 SEHNR and CDR2 FQNEAQ (reference sequence). Trimming at V came to 5 bases and at J to 11 bases, leaving 15 bases not matched to a gene. The CDR3 sequence: CASSILAGHINEQYF. The CDR3 coding sequence is TGTGCCAGCAGCATTCTAGCGGGGCATATCAATGAGCAGTACTTC.

This clonotype was found many times. This rearrangement joins TRBV28 to TRBJ1-5, with D perhaps TRBD1 (5 bases). Germline V CDR1 and CDR2: MDHEN, SYDVKM. Trimming pared 6 bases from V and 0 bases from J, leaving 12 bases between. The CDR3 extends over 15 amino acids. CDR3 coding DNA: TGTGCCAGCAGGAAAACCGGGGGTAGCAATCAGCCCCAGCATTTT. This codes for CASRKTGGSNQPQHF.

This clonotype was seen more than once but under ten times. V and J are TRBV6-1 and TRBJ1-6; D gene ambiguous. The V end was cut by 4 bases, the J end by 7 bases, with 8 bases between. This CDR3 has 13 amino acids. Germline-derived CDR1 and CDR2 are MNHNS and SASEGT. Here the CDR3 DNA reads TGTGCCAGCAGTGGGACCGCAAATTCACCCCTCCACTTT. Amino acids: CASSGTANSPLHF.

At least ten counts were recorded for this clonotype. The chain has TRBV6-2 or TRBV6-3 and TRBJ2-5; D gene ambiguous. The germline V and J ends were trimmed by 2 bases and 5 bases, with 3 bases remaining between them. In germline, CDR1 is MNHEY, CDR2 SVGEGT. The length of the CDR3 is 11 residues. CDR3 in DNA: TGTGCCAGCAGTTACGATGAGACCCAGTACTTC. Translating gives CASSYDETQYF.

This clonotype was counted at least ten times. V usage is TRBV6-5 and J usage is TRBJ2-5; 9 nucleotides align to TRBD2. The V gene end was trimmed by 9 bases and the J gene end by 2 bases; junction bases not matched to a gene: 7. The CDR3 has 14 residues. The germline V gene has CDR1 MNHEY and CDR2 SVGAGI. CDR3 residues: CASARGGPQETQYF. The CDR3 nucleotides are TGTGCCAGTGCGCGGGGGGGCCCGCAAGAGACCCAGTACTTC.

The rearrangement uses TRBV7-2 and TRBJ2-1, with D possibly being TRBD1 (6 bases). The V end was cut by 6 bases, the J end by 4 bases, with 19 bases between. The germline V gene encodes CDR1 SGHTA and CDR2 FQGNSA. The CDR3 contains 16 residues. The CDR3: CASSREPGQTYNEQFF. The CDR3 DNA sequence: TGTGCCAGCAGTCGAGAACCGGGACAAACTTACAATGAGCAGTTCTTC.

This chain joins TRBV2 and TRBJ1-1; D is uncertain. There are 11 residues in the CDR3. The V end was cut by 7 bases, the J end by 8 bases, with 11 bases between. Germline-derived CDR1 and CDR2 are SNHLY and FYNNEI. In DNA form, the CDR3 reads TGTGCCAGCAACATGGACCGAGAAGCTTTCTTT. Translating it yields CASNMDREAFF.

This clonotype was counted between two and nine times. The rearrangement uses TRBV30 and TRBJ1-1, with D possibly TRBD1 on 5 matching bases. This CDR3 has 13 amino acids. V was cut by 4 bases and J by 4 bases, with 13 bases left in between. CDR1 is GTSNPN and CDR2 is SVGIG in the germline V gene (reference sequence). This CDR3 reads CAWKSSGCTEAFF. The CDR3 region has the DNA TGTGCCTGGAAGTCATCAGGGTGCACTGAAGCTTTCTTT.